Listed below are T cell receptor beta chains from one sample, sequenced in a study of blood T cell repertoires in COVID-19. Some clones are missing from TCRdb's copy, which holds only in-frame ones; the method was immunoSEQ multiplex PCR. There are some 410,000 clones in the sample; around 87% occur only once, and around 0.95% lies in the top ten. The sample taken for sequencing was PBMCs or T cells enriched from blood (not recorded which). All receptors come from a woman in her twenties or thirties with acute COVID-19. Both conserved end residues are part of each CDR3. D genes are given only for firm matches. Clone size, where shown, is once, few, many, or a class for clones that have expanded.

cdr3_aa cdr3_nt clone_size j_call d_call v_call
CASSLLYAGGYEQYF TGTGCCAGCAGCTTACTTTACGCAGGGGGCTACGAGCAGTACTTC once TRBJ2-7 TRBD1 TRBV11-2
CASSLVHPTGYGYTF TGTGCCAGCAGCTTAGTCCACCCGACAGGGTATGGCTACACCTTC . TRBJ1-2 TRBD1 TRBV7-2
CASSGGGSGNTIYF TGCGCCAGCAGCGGCGGGGGATCTGGAAACACCATATATTTT . TRBJ1-3 . TRBV5-1
CASSPPNPPRVEAFF TGTGCCAGCTCACCACCGAACCCCCCGAGGGTTGAAGCTTTCTTT . TRBJ1-1 . TRBV18
CASSQDSETQYF TGCGCCAGCAGCCAAGATTCGGAGACCCAGTACTTC once TRBJ2-5 . TRBV4-1
CASSQGAGGIYNEQFF TGTGCCAGCAGCCAAGGAGCGGGGGGGATCTACAATGAGCAGTTCTTC . TRBJ2-1 TRBD2 TRBV3-1/TRBV3-2
CASSLGQGKGYTEAFF TGTGCCAGCAGTTTAGGCCAGGGTAAGGGGTACACTGAAGCTTTCTTT . TRBJ1-1 . TRBV27
CASSVEPLGAQHF TGTGCCAGCAGCGTAGAGCCCCTCGGTGCCCAGCATTTT . TRBJ1-5 . TRBV9
CASRERGPYNEQFF TGTGCCAGTAGGGAGCGGGGGCCATACAATGAGCAGTTCTTC . TRBJ2-1 TRBD2 TRBV19
CASSEGGGNTEAFF TGTGCCAGCAGTGAAGGGGGCGGGAACACTGAAGCTTTCTTT once TRBJ1-1 TRBD1 TRBV6-4
CASSPGVQVYEQYF TGTGCCAGCAGCCCAGGGGTCCAAGTCTACGAGCAGTACTTC . TRBJ2-7 . TRBV7-6
CASSLESGNTEAFF TGTGCCAGCAGCTTAGAGAGCGGAAACACTGAAGCTTTCTTT . TRBJ1-1 . TRBV7-8
CATSDSGTDNSPLHF TGTGCCACCAGTGATTCCGGGACAGATAATTCACCCCTCCACTTT . TRBJ1-6 TRBD1 TRBV24-1
CASSWTSGAQETQYF TGTGCCAGCAGCTGGACTAGCGGGGCCCAAGAGACCCAGTACTTC . TRBJ2-5 TRBD2 TRBV7-9
CASSQVPAGGSNEQFF TGTGCCAGCAGCCAAGTCCCAGCGGGGGGATCCAATGAGCAGTTCTTC many TRBJ2-1 TRBD2 TRBV4-2
CASSSEDRGPEKLFF TGTGCCAGCAGCTCAGAGGACAGGGGGCCCGAGAAACTGTTTTTT . TRBJ1-4 TRBD1 TRBV7-2
CASSPVRGTTGELFF TGCGCCAGCAGCCCCGTCAGGGGCACCACCGGGGAGCTGTTTTTT . TRBJ2-2 . TRBV4-1
CASTGGRTSGRETQYF TGTGCCAGCACTGGAGGGCGGACTAGTGGGAGGGAGACCCAGTACTTC . TRBJ2-5 TRBD2 TRBV2
CASSFLRGYTGELFF TGTGCCAGCAGCTTCCTCAGGGGGTACACCGGGGAGCTGTTTTTT . TRBJ2-2 TRBD1 TRBV5-8
CASSELGVYSNQPQHF TGTGCCAGCAGTGAACTGGGCGTTTATAGCAATCAGCCCCAGCATTTT . TRBJ1-5 . TRBV2
CASSYSGIQGPTEAFF TGTGCCAGCAGTTACTCGGGAATACAGGGCCCCACTGAAGCTTTCTTT once TRBJ1-1 . TRBV6-5
CASSQGTGGFAEAFF TGTGCCAGCAGCCAAGGGACAGGGGGCTTTGCTGAAGCTTTCTTT few TRBJ1-1 TRBD1 TRBV7-3
CASSMKEVGTYEQYF TGTGCCAGTAGTATGAAGGAGGTAGGGACCTACGAGCAGTACTTC . TRBJ2-7 . TRBV19
CASSLYRSEANYGYTF TGTGCCAGCAGTTTATACAGATCAGAAGCTAACTATGGCTACACCTTC few TRBJ1-2 . TRBV27
CASSLVQNTGELFF TGTGCCAGCAGCTTGGTACAGAACACCGGGGAGCTGTTTTTT . TRBJ2-2 . TRBV5-6
CASSIDLNRGITYGYTF TGTGCCAGTAGTATAGATCTCAACAGGGGGATTACCTATGGCTACACCTTC . TRBJ1-2 TRBD1 TRBV19